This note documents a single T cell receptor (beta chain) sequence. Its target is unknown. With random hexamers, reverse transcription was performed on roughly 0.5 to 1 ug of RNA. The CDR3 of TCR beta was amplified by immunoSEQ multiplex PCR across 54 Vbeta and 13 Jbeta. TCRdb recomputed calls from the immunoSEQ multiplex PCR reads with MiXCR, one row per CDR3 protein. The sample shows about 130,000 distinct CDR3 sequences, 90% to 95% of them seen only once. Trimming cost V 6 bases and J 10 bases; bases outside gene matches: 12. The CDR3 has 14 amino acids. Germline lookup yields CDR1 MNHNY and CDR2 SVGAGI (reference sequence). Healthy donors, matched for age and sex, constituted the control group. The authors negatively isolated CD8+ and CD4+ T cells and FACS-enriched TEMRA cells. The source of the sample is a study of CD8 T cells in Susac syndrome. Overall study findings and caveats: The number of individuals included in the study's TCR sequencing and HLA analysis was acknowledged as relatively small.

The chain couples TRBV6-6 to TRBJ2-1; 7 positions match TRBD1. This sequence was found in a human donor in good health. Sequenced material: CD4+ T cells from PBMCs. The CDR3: CASSAGTARSEQFF. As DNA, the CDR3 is TGTGCCAGCAGCGCCGGGACAGCGCGTTCGGAGCAGTTCTTC.